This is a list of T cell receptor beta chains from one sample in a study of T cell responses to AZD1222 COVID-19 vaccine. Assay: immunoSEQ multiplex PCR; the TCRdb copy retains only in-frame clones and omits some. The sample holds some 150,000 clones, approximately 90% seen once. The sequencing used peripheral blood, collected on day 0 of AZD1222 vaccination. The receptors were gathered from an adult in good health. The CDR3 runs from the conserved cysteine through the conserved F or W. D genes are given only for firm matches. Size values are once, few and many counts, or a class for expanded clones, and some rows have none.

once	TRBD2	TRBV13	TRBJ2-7	TGTGCCAGCAGCTTAGACGGCGGGAGAGTGGGCTCCTACGAGCAGTACTTC	CASSLDGGRVGSYEQYF
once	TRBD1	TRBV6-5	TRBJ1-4	TGTGCCAGCAGTACCACAGGGGAGGTCGGAAAACTGTTTTTT	CASSTTGEVGKLFF
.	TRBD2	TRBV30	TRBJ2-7	TGTGCCTGGAGTAGTTGGCTAGCGGGAGGCCACGAGCAGTACTTC	CAWSSWLAGGHEQYF
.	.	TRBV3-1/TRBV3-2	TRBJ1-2	TGTGCCAGCAGCCCCAAGCCTGGGGGGTCTAACTATGGCTACACCTTC	CASSPKPGGSNYGYTF
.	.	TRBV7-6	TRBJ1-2	TGTGCCAGCAGCTTAGTGTGGGGAGATGGCTACACCTTC	CASSLVWGDGYTF
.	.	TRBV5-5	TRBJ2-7	TGTGCCAGCAGCCCTGACCTAAACTACGAGCAGTACTTC	CASSPDLNYEQYF
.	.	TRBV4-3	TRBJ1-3	TGCGCCAGCAGCCAAGAGGCCTCCGGTGGCGGAAACACCATATATTTT	CASSQEASGGGNTIYF
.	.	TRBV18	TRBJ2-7	TGTGCCAGCTCACCAAGCGCGAGGGAGACCTACGAGCAGTACTTC	CASSPSARETYEQYF
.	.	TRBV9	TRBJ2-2	TGTGCCAGCAGCGAACGCACAGGGTCCGCCGGGGAGCTGTTTTTT	CASSERTGSAGELFF
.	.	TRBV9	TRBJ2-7	TGTGCCAGCAGCGTAGGGGGGTCCCACGAGCAGTACTTC	CASSVGGSHEQYF
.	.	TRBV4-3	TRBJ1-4	TGCGCCAGCAGTGGGATACAGGGACCAGCAACTAATGAAAAACTGTTTTTT	CASSGIQGPATNEKLFF
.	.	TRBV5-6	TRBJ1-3	TGTGCCAGCAGCTTGCGGGACACCTGGTTCTCTGGAAACACCATATATTTT	CASSLRDTWFSGNTIYF
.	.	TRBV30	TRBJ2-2	TGTGCCTGGAGTCCTAGGACCGGGGAGCTGTTTTTT	CAWSPRTGELFF
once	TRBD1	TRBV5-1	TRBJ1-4	TGCGCCAGCAGGGTGGAGGGGGCGAGTGAAAAACTGTTTTTT	CASRVEGASEKLFF
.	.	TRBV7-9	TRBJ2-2	TGTGCCAGCAGCCGCCGAAGCACCGGGGAGCTGTTTTTT	CASSRRSTGELFF
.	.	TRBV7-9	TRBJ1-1	TGTGCCAGCAGCTTATCGGGGCTGGTAGCTGAAGCTTTCTTT	CASSLSGLVAEAFF
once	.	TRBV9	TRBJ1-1	TGTGCCAGCAGCGTAGGTTTCAGGGGCGACACTGAAGCTTTCTTT	CASSVGFRGDTEAFF
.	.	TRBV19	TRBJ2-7	TGTGCCAGTGGGGGTTCCAGAAATACTAACCCCTACGAGCAGTACTTC	CASGGSRNTNPYEQYF
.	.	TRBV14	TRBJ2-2	TGTGCCAGCAGACTGGGACAACCCGGGGAGCTGTTTTTT	CASRLGQPGELFF
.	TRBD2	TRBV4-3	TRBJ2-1	TGCGCCAGCAGCCAAGCTGCGGGGGGCTCCTACAATGAGCAGTTCTTC	CASSQAAGGSYNEQFF
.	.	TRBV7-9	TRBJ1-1	TGTGCCAGCAGCTCCCCTCGGGGGGGGACTGAAGCTTTCTTT	CASSSPRGGTEAFF
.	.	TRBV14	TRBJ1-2	TGTGCCAGCAGCCGACAGGAAGTACGGTGGGCGAACTATGGCTACACCTTC	CASSRQEVRWANYGYTF